This T cell receptor beta chain was found in a study of post-analysis software for immune sequencing data. Study at large: Included courses were relapsing-remitting and secondary progressive multiple sclerosis; progressive-relapsing multiple sclerosis was also included.

General observations from the study: Patients with multiple sclerosis recorded significantly lower normalized Chao1 diversity than controls, the study found. In patients, TRBV5-6, TRBV5-1 and TRBV20-1 belonged to roughly five TRBV segments found more frequently than in controls.

With V trimmed by 4 bases and J by 4 bases, 2 bases remained unmatched. The CDR3 has 14 amino acids. Regarding this clonotype: Antigen specificity is unknown.

TCR beta libraries were prepared from cDNA with unique molecular identifiers. A few hundred thousand cDNA molecules came from 1 to 10 million T cells. TCRdb itself ran the PCR reads through MiXCR, one entry per CDR3 protein. The repertoire holds about 540,000 distinct CDR3 sequences, less than 40% seen once, with under 7% in the top ten. The rearrangement joins TRBV12-3 or TRBV12-4 to TRBJ2-1; 9 positions match TRBD1. The source material was blood. The TCR originated in a girl aged 2-17 years with multiple sclerosis. The DNA for the CDR3 is TGTGCCAGCAGTTCCGGGACAGGGTACAATGAGCAGTTCTTC. It encodes CASSSGTGYNEQFF.